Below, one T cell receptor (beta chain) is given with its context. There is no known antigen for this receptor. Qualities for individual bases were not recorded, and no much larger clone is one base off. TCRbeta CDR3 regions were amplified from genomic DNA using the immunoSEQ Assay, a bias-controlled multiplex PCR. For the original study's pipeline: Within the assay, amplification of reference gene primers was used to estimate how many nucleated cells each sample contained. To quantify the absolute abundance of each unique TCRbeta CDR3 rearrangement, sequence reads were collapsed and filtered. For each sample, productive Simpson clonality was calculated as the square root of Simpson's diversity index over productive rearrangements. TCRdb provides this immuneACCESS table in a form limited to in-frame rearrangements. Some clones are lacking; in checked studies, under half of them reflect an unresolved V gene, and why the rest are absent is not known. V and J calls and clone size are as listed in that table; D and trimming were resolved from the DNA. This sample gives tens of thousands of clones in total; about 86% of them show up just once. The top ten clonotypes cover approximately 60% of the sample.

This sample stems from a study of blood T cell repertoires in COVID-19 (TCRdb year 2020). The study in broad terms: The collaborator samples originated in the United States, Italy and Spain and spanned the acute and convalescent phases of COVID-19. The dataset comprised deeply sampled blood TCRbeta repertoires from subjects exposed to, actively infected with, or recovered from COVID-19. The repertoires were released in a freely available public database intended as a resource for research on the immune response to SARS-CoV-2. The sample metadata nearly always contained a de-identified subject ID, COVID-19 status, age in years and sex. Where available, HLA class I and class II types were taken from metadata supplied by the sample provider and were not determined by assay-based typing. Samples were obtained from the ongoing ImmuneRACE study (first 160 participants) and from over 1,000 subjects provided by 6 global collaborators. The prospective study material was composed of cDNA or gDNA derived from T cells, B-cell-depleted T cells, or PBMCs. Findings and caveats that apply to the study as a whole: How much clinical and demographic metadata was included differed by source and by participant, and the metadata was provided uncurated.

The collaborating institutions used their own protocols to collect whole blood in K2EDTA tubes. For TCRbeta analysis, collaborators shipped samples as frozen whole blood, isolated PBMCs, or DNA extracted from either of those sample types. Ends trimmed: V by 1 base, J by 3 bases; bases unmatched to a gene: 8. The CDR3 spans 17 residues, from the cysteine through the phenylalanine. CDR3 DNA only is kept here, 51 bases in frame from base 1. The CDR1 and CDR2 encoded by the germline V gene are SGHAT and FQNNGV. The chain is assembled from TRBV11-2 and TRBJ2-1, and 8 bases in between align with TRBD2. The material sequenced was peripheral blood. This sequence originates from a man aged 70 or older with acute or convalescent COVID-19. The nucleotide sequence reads TGTGCCAGCAGCTTAGGGGGAGCGGGAGCGTTCTACAATGAGCAGTTCTTC. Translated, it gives CASSLGGAGAFYNEQFF.